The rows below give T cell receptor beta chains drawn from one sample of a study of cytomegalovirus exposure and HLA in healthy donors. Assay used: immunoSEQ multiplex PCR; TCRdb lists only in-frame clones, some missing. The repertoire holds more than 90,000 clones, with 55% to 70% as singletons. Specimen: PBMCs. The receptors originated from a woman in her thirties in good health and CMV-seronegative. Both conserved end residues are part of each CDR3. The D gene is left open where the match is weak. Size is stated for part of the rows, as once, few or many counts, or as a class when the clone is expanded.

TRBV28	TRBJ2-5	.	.	CASRRDSQETQYF	TGTGCCAGCAGACGTGACAGCCAAGAGACCCAGTACTTC
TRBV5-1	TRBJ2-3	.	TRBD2	CASGVGLAGGLTQYF	TGCGCCAGCGGAGTCGGACTAGCGGGAGGGCTTACGCAGTATTTT
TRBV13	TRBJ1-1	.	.	CASSFAENTEAFF	TGTGCCAGCAGCTTTGCAGAGAACACTGAAGCTTTCTTT
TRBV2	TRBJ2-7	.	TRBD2	CASRGLAGSSYEQYF	TGTGCCAGCAGGGGACTAGCGGGCAGCTCCTACGAGCAGTACTTC
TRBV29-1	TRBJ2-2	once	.	CSVEDTGTGELFF	TGCAGCGTTGAAGATACAGGGACCGGGGAGCTGTTTTTT
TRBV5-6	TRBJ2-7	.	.	CASSLQGQTYEQYF	TGTGCCAGCAGCTTGCAGGGGCAGACCTACGAGCAGTACTTC
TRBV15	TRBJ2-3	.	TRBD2	CATSRRTSGSTDTQYF	TGTGCCACCAGCAGGCGGACTAGCGGGAGCACAGATACGCAGTATTTT
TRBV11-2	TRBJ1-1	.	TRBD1	CASSVRQGLDTEAFF	TGTGCCAGCAGCGTGAGACAGGGCTTAGACACTGAAGCTTTCTTT
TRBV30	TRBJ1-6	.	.	CAWADSFSYNSPLHF	TGTGCCTGGGCAGACTCCTTCTCCTATAATTCACCCCTCCACTTT
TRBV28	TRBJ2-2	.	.	CASSLAGLPPNTGELFF	TGTGCCAGCAGTTTGGCGGGACTGCCCCCGAACACCGGGGAGCTGTTTTTT
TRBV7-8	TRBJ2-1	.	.	CASSFSQNEQFF	TGTGCCAGCAGCTTTTCCCAAAATGAGCAGTTCTTC
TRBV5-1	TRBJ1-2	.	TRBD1	CASSSTGSPNYGYTF	TGCGCCAGCAGCTCGACAGGGTCTCCTAACTATGGCTACACCTTC
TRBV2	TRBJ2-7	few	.	CASSEGQASYEQYF	TGTGCCAGCAGCGAAGGGCAGGCCTCCTACGAGCAGTACTTC
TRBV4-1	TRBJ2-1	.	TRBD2	CASSQEGSGSGNEQFF	TGCGCCAGCAGCCAAGAGGGTAGCGGGAGTGGGAATGAGCAGTTCTTC
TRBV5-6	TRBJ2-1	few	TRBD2	CASSTLAGSGNEQFF	TGTGCCAGCAGCACCTTAGCGGGAAGTGGTAATGAGCAGTTCTTC
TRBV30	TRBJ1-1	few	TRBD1	CAWGQVGSEAFF	TGTGCCTGGGGACAGGTGGGGAGTGAAGCTTTCTTT
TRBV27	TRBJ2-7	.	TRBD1	CASSGTGQGYLEQYF	TGTGCCAGCAGTGGGACGGGACAGGGTTATTTAGAGCAGTACTTC
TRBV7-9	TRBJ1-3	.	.	CASSLGQPSSGNTIYF	TGTGCCAGCAGCTTAGGTCAACCGAGCTCTGGAAACACCATATATTTT
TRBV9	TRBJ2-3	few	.	CASSSPREGAGGTDTQYF	TGTGCCAGCAGCTCTCCCCGGGAGGGGGCAGGGGGAACAGATACGCAGTATTTT
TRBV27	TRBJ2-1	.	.	CASSPGLHNEQFF	TGTGCCAGCAGTCCAGGACTGCACAATGAGCAGTTCTTC
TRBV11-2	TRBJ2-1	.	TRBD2	CASSLILPLAGGFDEQFF	TGTGCCAGCAGCTTGATCCTCCCTCTAGCGGGAGGGTTCGATGAGCAGTTCTTC
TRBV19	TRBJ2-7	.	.	CASSITAGETYEQYF	TGTGCCAGTAGTATAACGGCAGGGGAGACCTACGAGCAGTACTTC
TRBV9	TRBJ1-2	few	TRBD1	CASSAGQVNYGYTF	TGTGCCAGCAGCGCGGGACAGGTGAACTATGGCTACACCTTC
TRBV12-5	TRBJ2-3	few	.	CASGSGQNTDTQYF	TGTGCTAGTGGTTCCGGACAGAACACAGATACGCAGTATTTT
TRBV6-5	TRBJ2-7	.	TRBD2	CASSYRGRGGDEQYF	TGTGCCAGCAGTTACCGCGGGAGGGGGGGGGACGAGCAGTACTTC
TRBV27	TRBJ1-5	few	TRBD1	CASSSVRQGNQPQHF	TGTGCCAGCAGTTCCGTTCGACAGGGAAATCAGCCCCAGCATTTT
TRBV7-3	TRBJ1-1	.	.	CASRGGGGTEAFF	TGTGCCAGCAGGGGCGGGGGGGGCACTGAAGCTTTCTTT
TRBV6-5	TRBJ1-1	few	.	CASTFNTEAFF	TGTGCCAGCACCTTCAACACTGAAGCTTTCTTT
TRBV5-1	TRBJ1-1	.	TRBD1	CASSFTGGAVGEAFF	TGCGCCAGCAGCTTCACAGGGGGCGCAGTGGGTGAAGCTTTCTTT
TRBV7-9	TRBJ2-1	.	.	CASAEGGYNEQFF	TGTGCCAGCGCTGAAGGGGGCTACAATGAGCAGTTCTTC
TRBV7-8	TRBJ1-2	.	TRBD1	CASSLGTGGYGYTF	TGTGCCAGCAGCTTAGGGACAGGGGGCTATGGCTACACCTTC
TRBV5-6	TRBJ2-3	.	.	CASSGAVVTDTQYF	TGTGCCAGCTCAGGGGCAGTAGTCACAGATACGCAGTATTTT
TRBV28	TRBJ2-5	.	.	CASSLWEMDGVGTQYF	TGTGCCAGCAGTTTATGGGAAATGGACGGGGTGGGGACCCAGTACTTC
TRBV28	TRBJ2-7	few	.	CASSIRGPSYEQYF	TGTGCCAGCAGCATACGCGGGCCCTCCTACGAGCAGTACTTC
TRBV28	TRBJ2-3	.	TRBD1	CASSSGTGFTDTQYF	TGTGCCAGCAGCTCCGGGACAGGGTTTACAGATACGCAGTATTTT
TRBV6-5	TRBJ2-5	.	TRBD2	CASSSGYTSVQETQYF	TGTGCCAGCAGTTCCGGATATACTAGCGTCCAAGAGACCCAGTACTTC
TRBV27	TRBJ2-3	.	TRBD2	CASSPSAGVVQDTQYF	TGTGCCAGCAGTCCTTCGGCGGGAGTAGTGCAGGATACGCAGTATTTT
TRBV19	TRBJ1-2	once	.	CASSSLDSHNYGYTF	TGTGCCAGTAGTAGTCTCGACAGCCACAACTATGGCTACACCTTC
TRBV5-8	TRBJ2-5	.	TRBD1	CASSLDNTMTGQGIVETQYF	TGTGCCAGCAGCCTAGACAACACTATGACTGGACAGGGGATAGTAGAGACCCAGTACTTC
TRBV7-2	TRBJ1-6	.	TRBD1	CASRGQGSSYNSPLHF	TGTGCCAGCAGGGGACAGGGTAGCTCCTATAATTCACCCCTCCACTTT
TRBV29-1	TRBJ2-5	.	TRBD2	CSVRLADETQYF	TGCAGCGTAAGACTAGCGGACGAGACCCAGTACTTC
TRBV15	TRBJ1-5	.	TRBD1	CATSRDSDGTGHQPQHF	TGTGCCACCAGCAGAGATTCCGATGGGACAGGGCATCAGCCCCAGCATTTT